The rows below give T cell receptor beta chains drawn from one sample of a study of shared clonotypes between healthy human individuals. Sequencing was performed with immunoSEQ multiplex PCR; in TCRdb, only in-frame clones are kept and a portion is missing. The sample records fewer than 550,000 clones, approximately 79% being singletons. The sample taken for sequencing was PBMCs. These receptors came from a woman aged 35 to 49 in good health. Some clones in this sample may be carry-over from other donors' samples. Both conserved end residues are part of each CDR3. D genes are given only for firm matches. Clone sizes are given selectively: once, few, many, or a class where the clone is expanded.

clone_size j_call v_call d_call cdr3_aa cdr3_nt
once TRBJ2-7 TRBV6-5 - CASSPRDGYEQYF TGTGCCAGCAGTCCCCGGGACGGCTACGAGCAGTACTTC
- TRBJ2-2 TRBV2 - CASSDWGAAGELFF TGTGCCAGCAGTGACTGGGGGGCCGCCGGGGAGCTGTTTTTT
once TRBJ2-3 TRBV18 TRBD1 CASSSSGQDTQYF TGTGCCAGCTCATCCTCCGGACAGGACACGCAGTATTTT
- TRBJ2-7 TRBV30 - CAWSGGYEQYF TGTGCCTGGAGTGGAGGTTACGAGCAGTACTTC
- TRBJ2-4 TRBV6-5 TRBD2 CASSSETSGRNIQYF TGTGCCAGCAGTTCCGAGACTAGCGGGAGAAACATTCAGTACTTC
- TRBJ2-2 TRBV19 TRBD2 CASSSSGLAGVRTGELFF TGTGCCAGTAGTTCGTCAGGACTAGCGGGAGTAAGGACCGGGGAGCTGTTTTTT
- TRBJ2-2 TRBV5-1 - CASSLAVVNTGELFF TGCGCCAGCAGCTTGGCGGTTGTGAACACCGGGGAGCTGTTTTTT
once TRBJ2-7 TRBV29-1 - CSVGDKTYEQYF TGCAGCGTTGGGGACAAGACCTACGAGCAGTACTTC
- TRBJ2-6 TRBV4-2 - CASSQTVSSGANVLTF TGTGCCAGCAGCCAAACAGTATCCTCTGGGGCCAACGTCCTGACTTTC
- TRBJ2-5 TRBV7-9 - CASSSVGGVETQYF TGTGCCAGCAGCTCGGTGGGGGGAGTGGAGACCCAGTACTTC
- TRBJ1-1 TRBV5-1 TRBD1 CASSLNPVGQAGESEAFF TGCGCCAGCAGCTTAAATCCTGTGGGACAGGCAGGGGAGAGTGAAGCTTTCTTT
few TRBJ2-7 TRBV10-3 TRBD2 CAISDPLRGRDYEQYF TGTGCCATCAGCGATCCTCTGCGGGGGAGAGACTACGAGCAGTACTTC
once TRBJ2-3 TRBV5-1 - CASSPLASGTDTQYF TGCGCCAGCAGCCCCCTGGCTAGCGGCACAGATACGCAGTATTTT
- TRBJ2-1 TRBV9 - CASSVVGGGEDEQFF TGTGCCAGCAGCGTAGTCGGGGGAGGTGAAGATGAGCAGTTCTTC
- TRBJ2-7 TRBV27 - CASSLTGVAGEQYF TGTGCCAGCAGTTTGACGGGAGTGGCGGGGGAGCAGTACTTC
few TRBJ2-1 TRBV6-4 - CASSDSVGTYNEQFF TGTGCCAGCAGTGACTCCGTAGGAACCTACAATGAGCAGTTCTTC
- TRBJ2-1 TRBV28 TRBD2 CASSLSWTSGNNEQFF TGTGCCAGCAGTTTATCGTGGACTAGCGGCAACAATGAGCAGTTCTTC
- TRBJ2-3 TRBV18 TRBD2 CASSPGLAATDTQYF TGTGCCAGCTCACCAGGTCTAGCGGCCACAGATACGCAGTATTTT
- TRBJ2-7 TRBV2 TRBD1 CASSETRQGYEQYF TGTGCCAGCAGTGAAACCCGACAGGGGTACGAGCAGTACTTC
- TRBJ1-3 TRBV9 TRBD1 CASSLTGGQAGPGNTIYF TGTGCCAGCAGCCTCACGGGGGGACAGGCGGGACCTGGAAACACCATATATTTT
once TRBJ2-5 TRBV5-1 TRBD1 CASSLRTGAPKETQYF TGCGCCAGCAGCTTGAGGACAGGGGCCCCCAAGGAGACCCAGTACTTC
- TRBJ2-5 TRBV6-1 TRBD2 CASRTSGSFLETQYF TGTGCCAGCAGAACTAGCGGGAGCTTTTTGGAGACCCAGTACTTC
few TRBJ1-3 TRBV5-1 - CASSPSGGTAGNTIYF TGCGCCAGCAGCCCTTCTGGGGGAACGGCTGGAAACACCATATATTTT
- TRBJ2-7 TRBV7-3 TRBD1 CASSQTGPGYEQYF TGTGCCAGCAGCCAGACAGGGCCCGGCTACGAGCAGTACTTC
- TRBJ2-7 TRBV11-2 - CASSPGRGIDEQYF TGTGCCAGCAGCCCTGGCCGGGGCATCGACGAGCAGTACTTC
- TRBJ2-2 TRBV29-1 - CSVDTENTGELFF TGCAGCGTCGACACCGAGAACACCGGGGAGCTGTTTTTT
- TRBJ2-7 TRBV4-1 - CASSQGDGGRGEQYF TGCGCCAGCAGCCAAGGTGACGGGGGACGGGGCGAGCAGTACTTC
few TRBJ2-1 TRBV10-2 - CASAGNSYNEQFF TGCGCCAGCGCGGGTAACTCCTACAATGAGCAGTTCTTC
- TRBJ1-4 TRBV15 - CATSRGYNEKLFF TGTGCCACCAGCAGGGGATATAATGAAAAACTGTTTTTT
- TRBJ1-1 TRBV6-6 - CASSYSTIGAEAFF TGTGCCAGCAGTTACTCGACGATAGGTGCTGAAGCTTTCTTT
many TRBJ1-5 TRBV21-1 - CASSKEQGWRQPQHF TGTGCCAGCAGCAAAGAACAGGGATGGAGGCAGCCCCAGCATTTT
- TRBJ1-1 TRBV28 TRBD1 CASSSPHNRGTEAFF TGTGCCAGCAGTTCCCCCCACAACAGGGGCACTGAAGCTTTCTTT
- TRBJ2-1 TRBV18 TRBD2 CASSPTSGTRGEQFF TGTGCCAGCTCCCCCACTAGCGGGACCCGGGGTGAGCAGTTCTTC
- TRBJ2-7 TRBV5-5 - CASSFYIGSYEQYF TGTGCCAGCAGCTTCTACATCGGATCCTACGAGCAGTACTTC
- TRBJ2-2 TRBV18 - CASSHGRAPANTGELFF TGTGCCAGCTCACACGGGCGGGCGCCAGCGAACACCGGGGAGCTGTTTTTT
- TRBJ1-1 TRBV4-1 TRBD1 CASRMGTVGTEAFF TGCGCCAGCCGGATGGGGACAGTCGGCACTGAAGCTTTCTTT
- TRBJ2-6 TRBV29-1 - CSVGLSGANVLTF TGCAGCGTCGGACTATCTGGGGCCAACGTCCTGACTTTC
- TRBJ2-7 TRBV28 - CASSPTYEQYF TGTGCCAGCAGCCCAACCTACGAGCAGTACTTC
many TRBJ2-1 TRBV27 TRBD2 CASRIIADSGSPYNEQFF TGTGCCAGCAGAATTATTGCGGATAGCGGGAGTCCTTACAATGAGCAGTTCTTC
few TRBJ2-3 TRBV19 - CASSILGPLPGDTQYF TGTGCCAGTAGTATACTGGGCCCCTTACCCGGAGATACGCAGTATTTT
- TRBJ2-6 TRBV29-1 - CSVGGGISGANVLTF TGCAGCGTTGGAGGGGGGATCTCTGGGGCCAACGTCCTGACTTTC
- TRBJ2-1 TRBV7-8 - CASSLGSSRGGKQFF TGTGCCAGCAGCTTAGGGTCCTCCCGGGGTGGTAAGCAGTTCTTC
- TRBJ2-7 TRBV28 - CASSLFGVPSGYEQYF TGTGCCAGCAGTTTGTTCGGCGTACCCTCGGGCTACGAGCAGTACTTC
few TRBJ1-1 TRBV2 - CASSGVQGSEAFF TGTGCCAGCAGTGGAGTGCAGGGGAGCGAAGCTTTCTTT
- TRBJ2-3 TRBV5-6 - CASSLGSGTDTQYF TGTGCCAGCAGCTTGGGGAGCGGCACAGATACGCAGTATTTT
- TRBJ2-1 TRBV5-8 - CASSVTDYNEQFF TGTGCCAGCAGCGTGACTGACTACAATGAGCAGTTCTTC
- TRBJ2-1 TRBV11-2 - CASSLGKDYYNEQFF TGTGCCAGCAGCTTAGGGAAGGATTACTACAATGAGCAGTTCTTC
- TRBJ2-2 TRBV9 TRBD2 CASSGLAGVWTGELFF TGTGCCAGCAGCGGACTAGCGGGAGTGTGGACCGGGGAGCTGTTTTTT
- TRBJ2-2 TRBV5-1 TRBD2 CASSFNSPGGGTGELFF TGCGCCAGCAGCTTCAATTCTCCGGGAGGGGGTACCGGGGAGCTGTTTTTT
- TRBJ1-5 TRBV5-5 - CASSLSPLQGQNNQPQHF TGTGCCAGCAGCCTTTCCCCCTTACAGGGTCAAAACAATCAGCCCCAGCATTTT